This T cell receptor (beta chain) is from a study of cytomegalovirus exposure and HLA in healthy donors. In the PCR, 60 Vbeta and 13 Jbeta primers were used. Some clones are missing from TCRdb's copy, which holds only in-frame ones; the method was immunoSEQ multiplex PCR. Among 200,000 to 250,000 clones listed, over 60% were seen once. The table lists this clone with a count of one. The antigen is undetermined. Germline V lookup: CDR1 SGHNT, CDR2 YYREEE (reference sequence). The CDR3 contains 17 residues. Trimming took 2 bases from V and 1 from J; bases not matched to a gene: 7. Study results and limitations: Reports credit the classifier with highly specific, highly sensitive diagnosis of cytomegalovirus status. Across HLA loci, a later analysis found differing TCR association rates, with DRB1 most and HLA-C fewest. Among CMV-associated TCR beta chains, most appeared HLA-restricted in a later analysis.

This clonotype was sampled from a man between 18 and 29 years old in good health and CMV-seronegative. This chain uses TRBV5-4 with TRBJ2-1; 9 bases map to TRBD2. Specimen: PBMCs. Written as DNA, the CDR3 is TGTGCCAGCAGCTTTGGGGCTCTAGCGGGGTCCTACAATGAGCAGTTCTTC. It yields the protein CASSFGALAGSYNEQFF.